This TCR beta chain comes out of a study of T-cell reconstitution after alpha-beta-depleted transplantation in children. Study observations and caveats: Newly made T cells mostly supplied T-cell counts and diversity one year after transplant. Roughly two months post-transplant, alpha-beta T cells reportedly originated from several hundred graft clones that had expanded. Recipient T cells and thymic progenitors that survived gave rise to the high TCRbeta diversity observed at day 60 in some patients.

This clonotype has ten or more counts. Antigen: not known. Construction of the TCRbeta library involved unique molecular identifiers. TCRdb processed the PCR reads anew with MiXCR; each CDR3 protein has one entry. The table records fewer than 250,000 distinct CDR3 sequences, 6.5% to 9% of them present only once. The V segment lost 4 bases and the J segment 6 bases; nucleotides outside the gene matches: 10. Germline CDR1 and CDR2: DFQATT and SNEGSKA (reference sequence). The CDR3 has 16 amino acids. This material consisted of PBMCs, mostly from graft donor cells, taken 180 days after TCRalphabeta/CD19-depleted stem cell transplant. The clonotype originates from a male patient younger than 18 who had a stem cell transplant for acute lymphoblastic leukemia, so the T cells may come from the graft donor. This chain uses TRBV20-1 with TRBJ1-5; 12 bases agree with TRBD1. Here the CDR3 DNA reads TGCAGTGCTATCTCCGGGACAGGGGGCGCGGGTCAGCCCCAGCATTTT. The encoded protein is CSAISGTGGAGQPQHF.